One TCR beta chain is described in this entry. This clone was seen a single time. Which antigen it targets is not known. Base qualities are missing; no much larger clone stands one base away. This sample is drawn from a study of OX40 agonist ivuxolimab in advanced cancers. About the study as a whole: Ivuxolimab was a fully human IgG2 agonistic monoclonal antibody targeting the costimulatory receptor OX40 (CD134). The paper reports the monotherapy dose-escalation portion (N of about 47 patients) of the phase I ivuxolimab trial. Patients were allowed to have had prior anti-PD-1, anti-PD-L1 or anti-CTLA-4 therapy, and roughly 40% of the dose-escalation patients had previously received checkpoint inhibitors. A male proportion of about 79% and a mean age of 60 years, ranging from roughly 23 to 79, were recorded for the dose-escalation cohort. Intravenous ivuxolimab was administered to patients every 2 weeks at six dose levels: 0.01, 0.1, 0.3, 1.5, 3 and 10 mg/kg. Of the 50 to 55 patients in dose escalation, some 19 had hepatocellular carcinoma, some 15 had melanoma, 9 had renal cell carcinoma and 9 had head and neck cancer. The purpose of peripheral TCRbeta sequencing was to test whether ivuxolimab changed TCR sequence diversity and led to clonal T-cell expansion. Partial responses were achieved by three dose-escalation patients, of whom one had hepatocellular carcinoma and two had cutaneous melanoma.

Inclusive of the bounding cysteine and phenylalanine, the CDR3 is 15 residues long. Solely the CDR3 DNA is kept, with 45 bases framed from the first base. Genomic DNA was extracted from sorted cells for sequencing of the TCRbeta CDR3 region. The immunoSEQ Assay was used to sequence the TCRbeta CDR3 regions. In its TCRdb copy, this immuneACCESS table keeps in-frame sequences only and misses some clones. Where compared with another copy, unresolved V genes explain less than half of these, and the others have no known cause. Present in this sample are roughly 46,000 clones, approximately 80% of which were seen just once. In total, the top ten clones hold approximately 2% of the sample. Patients with a history of autoimmune disease or receiving systemic immunosuppression were excluded from the trial. Peripheral blood for TCR sequencing was drawn from every dose cohort at baseline, at cycle 4 day 1 and at cycle 7 day 1. The samples were drawn from a first-in-human, open-label, multicenter phase I dose-escalation trial of ivuxolimab. Adults with locally advanced or metastatic head and neck squamous cell, hepatocellular, melanoma or renal cell carcinoma were enrolled in the trial. CD4+ and CD8+ T cells were sorted separately from peripheral blood before TCR sequencing.

What the study reported, not specific to this receptor: Which antigens the clonally expanded peripheral T cells were specific for was not determined. After ivuxolimab, more expanded clones were found on average in CD8+ T cells than in CD4+ T cells. Partial responders in the 0.1-3.0 mg/kg groups had among the lowest normalized peripheral clonal expansion, especially among CD8+ T cells. Low levels of normalized T-cell clonal expansion were also shown by some nonresponding patients. At doses of 0.1 to 3.0 mg/kg, clonal expansion of both CD4+ and CD8+ blood T cells was observed from baseline to week 6.

The receptor's source is an adult with an advanced solid tumor such as melanoma, head and neck, liver or kidney cancer. Sequencing used CD4+ or CD8+ T cells sorted from blood, obtained in a trial of the OX40 agonist ivuxolimab. The V gene is TRBV12-1 and the J gene is TRBJ1-6. TRBV12-1 is termed a pseudogene. DNA sequence: TGTGCCAGCAGCCCGCCGCCGGGGATAGGTTCACCCCTCCACTTT. Protein translation: CASSPPPGIGSPLHF.